Below, 17 T cell receptor beta chains from the same sample are listed, as sequenced in a study of CD8 T cells in Susac syndrome (dated by TCRdb to the late 2010s). The library came from the immunoSEQ multiplex PCR assay. RNA was extracted with the RNeasy kit and roughly 0.45 to 1 ug was reverse transcribed using random hexamers. Through fastp at Q25 and MiXCR, TCRdb rebuilt clones from the public reads, retaining in-frame beta chains. Each record represents a unique CDR3 protein, reported with the most common genes and DNA among its rows. A total of about 210,000 distinct CDR3 sequences appear in this sample, around 93% of them only once. Together, the top ten hold 0.15% to 0.2% of the sample. Sequenced input: CD4+ T cells from PBMCs. Receptor source: a human donor with Susac syndrome.

The chain couples TRBV4-2 to TRBJ2-3, with 8 bases aligning to TRBD2. V gave up 1 base and J gave up 5 bases; unmatched junction bases: 14. Germline values: CDR1 LGHNA, CDR2 YNFKEQ. The CDR3 spans 18 residues. CDR3 coding DNA: TGTGCCAGCAGCCAAGCCGGAGGACGGGGGGGCCGGATAGATACGCAGTATTTT. Translation gives CASSQAGGRGGRIDTQYF.

This clonotype was found once. The chain uses TRBV29-1 and TRBJ2-7; D unresolved. Germline CDR1 reads SQVTM; CDR2 reads ANQGSEA. V lost 6 bases, J lost 1 base, and 10 bases lay in between. This CDR3 comprises 12 residues. This chain's CDR3 is CSVGAQSYEQYF. As DNA, the CDR3 is TGCAGCGTGGGCGCACAATCCTACGAGCAGTACTTC.

V is TRBV30 and J is TRBJ1-6; no clear D. CDR3 size: 13 residues. Trimming removed 7 bases at V and 10 bases at J, with 17 bases between. CDR1 and CDR2 from the germline V gene are GTSNPN and SVGIG (reference sequence). In DNA, the CDR3 is TGTGCCTTTCTGCCCCGATGGAAGTCACCCCTCCACTTT. The encoded protein is CAFLPRWKSPLHF.

The V gene is TRBV7-9, the J gene TRBJ2-5; D is tentatively TRBD1 or TRBD2 (7 bases each). CDR1 SEHNR and CDR2 FQNEAQ come from the germline V gene (reference sequence). The CDR3 sequence is 14 residues long. Trimming cost V 5 bases and J 4 bases, with 14 bases left between them. For the CDR3, the DNA is TGTGCCAGCAGCCAGGGGAGGGACAGAGAGACCCAGTACTTC. This sequence encodes CASSQGRDRETQYF.

The chain recombines TRBV7-9 with TRBJ1-3; perhaps TRBD1 as D (5 bases). V dropped 5 bases and J dropped 4 bases, with 18 bases sitting between them. Per the germline V gene, CDR1 is SEHNR and CDR2 is FQNEAQ (reference sequence). This CDR3 is 16 amino acids long. The CDR3 region is CASSLSGLPRGNTIYF. CDR3 DNA: TGTGCCAGCAGCCTTTCGGGGCTGCCGAGAGGAAACACCATATATTTT.

V usage is TRBV20-1 and J usage is TRBJ2-5, with 9 nucleotides matching TRBD2. From germline, CDR1 is DFQATT and CDR2 SNEGSKA (reference sequence). Trimming removed 2 bases from V and 5 bases from J; junction bases left unmatched: 9. The CDR3 has 15 residues. CDR3 protein: CSARPRTSAWETQYF. The CDR3 DNA follows: TGCAGTGCTAGACCTCGGACTAGCGCTTGGGAGACCCAGTACTTC.

The chain couples TRBV11-1 to TRBJ2-6; no reliable D call. Per the germline V gene, CDR1 is SGHAT and CDR2 is FQDESV (reference sequence). This CDR3 is 17 amino acids long. Between the trimmed V and J ends, which lost 0 bases and 1 base, there was a span of 10 bases. CDR3 nucleotides: TGTGCCAGCAGCTTAGCCCGAACAGTATCTGGGGCCAACGTCCTGACTTTC. This codes for CASSLARTVSGANVLTF.

The chain has TRBV20-1 and TRBJ2-7; D is uncertain. V dropped 5 bases and J dropped 1 base, with 6 bases sitting between them. The germline gives CDR1 DFQATT, CDR2 SNEGSKA (reference sequence). This CDR3 has 11 amino acids. The DNA of the CDR3 is TGCAGTGCTGGATTATCCTACGAGCAGTACTTC. It translates to CSAGLSYEQYF.

The chain has TRBV9 and TRBJ2-3, with D tentatively TRBD2 (5 bases). The CDR3 sequence is 14 residues long. V was shortened by 5 bases and J by 4 bases, with 14 bases between the two germline ends. Germline V gene lookup returns CDR1 SGDLS and CDR2 YYNGEE. The CDR3 nucleotides are TGTGCCAGCAGTCGCATTTCTAGCCCAGATACGCAGTATTTT. Translated, it gives CASSRISSPDTQYF.

J is TRBJ2-2 and V is TRBV28; 7 bases line up with TRBD1. The germline gives CDR1 MDHEN, CDR2 SYDVKM. The CDR3 sequence is 15 residues long. With V trimmed by 3 bases and J by 6 bases, 7 bases remained unmatched. Written as DNA, the CDR3 is TGTGCCAGCAGTTTCAGCACAGGGGTAGCCGGGGAGCTGTTTTTT. It codes for CASSFSTGVAGELFF.

The rearrangement links TRBV27 to TRBJ1-1; possibly TRBD1 for D (6 bases). This CDR3 has 14 residues. Trimming pared 5 bases from V and 4 bases from J, leaving 14 bases between. CDR1 and CDR2 from the germline V gene are MNHEY and SMNVEV (reference sequence). The CDR3 loop reads CASSDRRVVTEAFF. For the CDR3, the DNA is TGTGCCAGCAGTGACAGGAGAGTAGTCACTGAAGCTTTCTTT.

The V and J genes are TRBV20-1 and TRBJ1-2; maybe TRBD1 (6 bases). Deletions cut 5 bases from V and 2 bases from J, with 9 bases between. Germline V gene lookup returns CDR1 DFQATT and CDR2 SNEGSKA (reference sequence). The CDR3 is made up of 12 amino acids. The CDR3 sequence: CSAWTANYGYTF. CDR3 sequence (DNA): TGCAGTGCTTGGACAGCAAACTATGGCTACACCTTC.

The chain carries TRBV30 and TRBJ2-1; no firm D call. Trimming pared 0 bases from V and 5 bases from J, leaving 8 bases between. Per the germline V gene, CDR1 is GTSNPN and CDR2 is SVGIG (reference sequence). This CDR3 region has 13 residues. Here the CDR3 reads CAWSVRVDNEQFF. CDR3 coding DNA: TGTGCCTGGAGTGTACGGGTTGACAATGAGCAGTTCTTC.

The chain couples TRBV27 to TRBJ2-3; D gene ambiguous. CDR3 length equals 13 residues. The germline V gene has CDR1 MNHEY and CDR2 SMNVEV (reference sequence). The V gene lost 4 bases and the J gene lost 1 base, with 6 bases spanning the gap. The CDR3 DNA follows: TGTGCCAGCAGTTGGCTCCGCACAGATACGCAGTATTTT. This translates into CASSWLRTDTQYF.

The chain is built from TRBV7-2 and TRBJ2-1; D unresolved. Germline CDR1 and CDR2: SGHTA and FQGNSA. This CDR3 is built from 15 residues. Trimming shortened V by 0 bases and J by 9 bases, and 15 bases separated the two germline ends. Here the CDR3 reads CASSLAGMGSGEQFF. The CDR3 nucleotides read TGTGCCAGCAGCTTAGCAGGGATGGGCTCCGGTGAGCAGTTCTTC.

The chain carries TRBV6-1 and TRBJ1-1; D remains ambiguous. The CDR3 extends over 16 amino acids. V lost 6 bases and J 1 base, leaving 18 bases between the germline ends. Germline loops: CDR1 MNHNS, CDR2 SASEGT. CDR3 in DNA: TGTGCCAGCAGCCCGCGGGGTACCCTCGGGAACACTGAAGCTTTCTTT. This sequence encodes CASSPRGTLGNTEAFF.

The CDR3 nucleotides are TGTGCCAGCAGCCAAGTACTGTTCCCCTCTGGAAACACCATATATTTT. It yields the protein CASSQVLFPSGNTIYF. The chain employs TRBV3-1 and TRBJ1-3; no definite D call. Trimming stripped 1 base from V and 0 bases from J, with 10 bases between. Per the germline V gene, CDR1 is LGHDT and CDR2 is YNNKEL (reference sequence). This CDR3 has 16 residues.